This T cell receptor (beta chain) comes out of a study of cytomegalovirus exposure and HLA in healthy donors. General study results and limits: A later analysis reportedly identified an Asian-associated ancestry cluster as carrying fewer N-insertions than the roughly 720-donor mean. An apparent linkage of common viral pathogens to several of the most significant clusters emerged in a later analysis. CMV serostatus was the sole immune exposure data available.

The CDR3 has 16 residues. The germline V and J ends were trimmed by 2 bases and 1 base, with 14 bases remaining between them. The germline V gene encodes CDR1 SGHTA and CDR2 FQGNSA. A multiplex PCR was run with 60 Vbeta primers and 13 Jbeta primers. The method was immunoSEQ multiplex PCR; TCRdb's version includes in-frame clones alone and lacks a portion of them. The sample contains roughly 170,000 clones, 70% to 85% of which appear only once. On this clone itself: Its antigen is unknown.

V is TRBV7-2 and J is TRBJ1-1; D may be TRBD1 (5 bases). The specimen was PBMCs. The sequence derives from a girl between 2 and 10 years old in good health and CMV-seropositive. The CDR3 DNA reads as TGTGCCAGCAGCTTAATGTCAGGGCTTGGGAACACTGAAGCTTTCTTT. Translated, it gives CASSLMSGLGNTEAFF.